This TCR beta chain appears in the sequencing data of a study of blood T cell repertoires in COVID-19. On the study more broadly: Sites across the United States, Italy and Spain contributed samples from acute and convalescent COVID-19.

This table comes from immunoSEQ multiplex PCR, and its TCRdb copy is limited to in-frame clones, with some not included. The data show hundreds of thousands of clones, nearly 90% seen once. CDR3 size: 14 residues. Looked up from germline, CDR1 is MNHEY and CDR2 is SMNVEV (reference sequence). V lost 4 bases to trimming and J lost 7 bases, with 14 bases between them. The Seattle site enrolled patients during active infection and followed them longitudinally. The receptor was derived from a woman aged 40 to 49 with COVID-19, enrolled during active disease. The sample was peripheral blood. The chain is built from TRBV27 and TRBJ2-1; maybe TRBD2 (7 bases). The CDR3 region is CASSYGGAGNEQFF. Here the CDR3 DNA reads TGTGCCAGCAGTTATGGGGGGGCAGGGAATGAGCAGTTCTTC.